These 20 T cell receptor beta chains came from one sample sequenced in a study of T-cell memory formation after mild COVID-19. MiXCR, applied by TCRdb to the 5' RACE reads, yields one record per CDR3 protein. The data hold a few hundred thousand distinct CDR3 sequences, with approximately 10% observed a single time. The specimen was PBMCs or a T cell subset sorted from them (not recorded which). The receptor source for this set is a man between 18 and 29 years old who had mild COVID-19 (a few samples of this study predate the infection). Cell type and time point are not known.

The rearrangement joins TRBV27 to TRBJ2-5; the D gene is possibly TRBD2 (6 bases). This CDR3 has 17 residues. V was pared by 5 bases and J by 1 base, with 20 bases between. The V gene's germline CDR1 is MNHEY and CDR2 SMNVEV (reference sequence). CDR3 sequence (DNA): TGTGCCAGCAGTCCCACTCCCGGGGGTAGGGGCCAAGAGACCCAGTACTTC. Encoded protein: CASSPTPGGRGQETQYF.

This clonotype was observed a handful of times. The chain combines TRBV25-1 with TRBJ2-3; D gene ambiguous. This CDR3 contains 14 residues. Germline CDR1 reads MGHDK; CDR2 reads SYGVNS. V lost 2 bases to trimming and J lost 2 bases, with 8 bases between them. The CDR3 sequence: CASSERIVTDTQYF. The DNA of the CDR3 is TGTGCCAGCAGTGAACGCATAGTCACAGATACGCAGTATTTT.

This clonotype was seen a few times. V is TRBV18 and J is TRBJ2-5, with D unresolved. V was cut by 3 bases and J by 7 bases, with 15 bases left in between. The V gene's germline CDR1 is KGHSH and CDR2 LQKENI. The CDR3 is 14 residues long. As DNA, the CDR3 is TGTGCCAGCTCACCCCCGGATTCTTCTCGGACCCAGTACTTC. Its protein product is CASSPPDSSRTQYF.

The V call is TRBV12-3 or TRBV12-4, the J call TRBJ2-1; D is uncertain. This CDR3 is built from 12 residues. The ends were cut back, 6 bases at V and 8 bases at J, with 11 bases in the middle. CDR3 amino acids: CASRFRSHEQFF. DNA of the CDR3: TGTGCCAGCAGGTTCCGCAGTCATGAGCAGTTCTTC.

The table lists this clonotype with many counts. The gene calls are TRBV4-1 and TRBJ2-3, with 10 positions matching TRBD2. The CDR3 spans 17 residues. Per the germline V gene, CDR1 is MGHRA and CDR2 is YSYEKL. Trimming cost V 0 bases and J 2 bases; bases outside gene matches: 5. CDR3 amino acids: CASSQDYTSGNTDTQYF. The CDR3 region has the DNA TGCGCCAGCAGCCAAGATTATACTAGCGGGAACACAGATACGCAGTATTTT.

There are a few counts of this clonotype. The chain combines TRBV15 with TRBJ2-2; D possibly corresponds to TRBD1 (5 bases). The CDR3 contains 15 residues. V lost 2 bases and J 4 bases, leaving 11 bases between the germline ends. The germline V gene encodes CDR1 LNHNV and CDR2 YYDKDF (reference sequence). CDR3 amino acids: CATSRPQGGTGELFF. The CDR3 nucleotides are TGTGCCACCAGCAGACCCCAGGGTGGCACCGGGGAGCTGTTTTTT.

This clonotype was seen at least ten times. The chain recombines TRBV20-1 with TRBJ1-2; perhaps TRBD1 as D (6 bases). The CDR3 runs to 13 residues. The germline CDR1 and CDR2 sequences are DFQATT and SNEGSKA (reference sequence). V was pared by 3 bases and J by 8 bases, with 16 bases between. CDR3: CSARSGGLEGYTF. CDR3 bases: TGCAGTGCTAGGTCGGGGGGGCTGGAAGGCTACACCTTC.

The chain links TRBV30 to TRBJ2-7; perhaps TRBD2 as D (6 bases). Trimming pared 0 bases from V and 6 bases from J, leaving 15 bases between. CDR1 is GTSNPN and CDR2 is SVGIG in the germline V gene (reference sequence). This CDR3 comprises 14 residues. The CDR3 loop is CAWSVLRREGEQYF. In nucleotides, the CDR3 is TGTGCCTGGAGTGTACTTAGGCGGGAAGGCGAGCAGTACTTC.

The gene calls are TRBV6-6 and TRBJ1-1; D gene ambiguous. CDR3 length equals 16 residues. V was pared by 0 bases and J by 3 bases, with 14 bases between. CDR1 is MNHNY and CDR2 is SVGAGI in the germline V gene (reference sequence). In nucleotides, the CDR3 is TGTGCCAGCAGTTACTCAGGATATGCAAGCCACACTGAAGCTTTCTTT. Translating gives CASSYSGYASHTEAFF.

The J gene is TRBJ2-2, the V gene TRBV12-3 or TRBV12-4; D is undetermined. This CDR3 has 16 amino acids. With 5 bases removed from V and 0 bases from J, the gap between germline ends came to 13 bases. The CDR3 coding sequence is TGTGCCAGCAGTCCCCGTATGGGAACGAACACCGGGGAGCTGTTTTTT. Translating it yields CASSPRMGTNTGELFF.

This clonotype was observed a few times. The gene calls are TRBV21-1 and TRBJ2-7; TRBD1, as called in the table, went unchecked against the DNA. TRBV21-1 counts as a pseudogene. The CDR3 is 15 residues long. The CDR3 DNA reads TGTGCCAGCAGCCGGGTGCCAGGGTCAAGGTACGAGCAGTACGTC. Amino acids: CASSRVPGSRYEQYV.

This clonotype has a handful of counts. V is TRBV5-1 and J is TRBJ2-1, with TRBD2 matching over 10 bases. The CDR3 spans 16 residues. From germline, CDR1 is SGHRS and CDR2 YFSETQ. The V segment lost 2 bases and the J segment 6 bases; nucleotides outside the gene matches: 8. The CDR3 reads CASSFTPTSGANEQFF. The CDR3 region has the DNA TGCGCCAGCAGCTTTACCCCAACTAGCGGGGCCAATGAGCAGTTCTTC.

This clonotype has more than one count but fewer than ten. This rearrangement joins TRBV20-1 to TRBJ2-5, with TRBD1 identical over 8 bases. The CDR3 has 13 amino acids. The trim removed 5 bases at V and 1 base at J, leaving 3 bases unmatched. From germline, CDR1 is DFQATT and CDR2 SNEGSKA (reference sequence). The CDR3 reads CSAEDRVQETQYF. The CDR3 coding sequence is TGCAGTGCTGAGGACAGGGTCCAAGAGACCCAGTACTTC.

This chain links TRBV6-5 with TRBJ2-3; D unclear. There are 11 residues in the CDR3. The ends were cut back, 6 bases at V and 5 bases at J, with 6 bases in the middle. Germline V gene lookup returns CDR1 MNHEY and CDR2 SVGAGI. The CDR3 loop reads CASSNRDTQYF. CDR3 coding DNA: TGTGCCAGCAGCAATCGAGATACGCAGTATTTT.

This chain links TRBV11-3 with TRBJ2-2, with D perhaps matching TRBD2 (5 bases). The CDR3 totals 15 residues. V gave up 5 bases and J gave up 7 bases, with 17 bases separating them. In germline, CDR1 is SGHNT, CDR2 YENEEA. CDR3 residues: CASSPSPRAGGELFF. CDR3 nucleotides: TGTGCCAGCAGCCCCTCCCCGAGGGCCGGCGGGGAGCTGTTTTTT.

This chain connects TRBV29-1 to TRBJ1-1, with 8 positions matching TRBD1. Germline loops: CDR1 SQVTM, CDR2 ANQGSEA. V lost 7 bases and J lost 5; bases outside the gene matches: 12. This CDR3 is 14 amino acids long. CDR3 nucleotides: TGCAGCGCCCGCACCCCAGGGGGCCGGACTGAAGCTTTCTTT. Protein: CSARTPGGRTEAFF.

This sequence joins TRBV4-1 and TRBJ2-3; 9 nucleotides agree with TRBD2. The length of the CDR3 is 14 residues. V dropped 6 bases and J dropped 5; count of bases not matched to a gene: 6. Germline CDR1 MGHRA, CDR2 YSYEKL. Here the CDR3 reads CASSPAGGEDTQYF. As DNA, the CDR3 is TGCGCCAGCAGTCCAGCGGGGGGTGAAGATACGCAGTATTTT.

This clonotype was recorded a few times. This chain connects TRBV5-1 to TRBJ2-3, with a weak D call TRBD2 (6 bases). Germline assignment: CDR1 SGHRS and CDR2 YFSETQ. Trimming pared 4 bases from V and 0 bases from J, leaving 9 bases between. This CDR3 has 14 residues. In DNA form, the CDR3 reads TGCGCCAGCAGCATAGGGACTAGCACAGATACGCAGTATTTT. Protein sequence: CASSIGTSTDTQYF.

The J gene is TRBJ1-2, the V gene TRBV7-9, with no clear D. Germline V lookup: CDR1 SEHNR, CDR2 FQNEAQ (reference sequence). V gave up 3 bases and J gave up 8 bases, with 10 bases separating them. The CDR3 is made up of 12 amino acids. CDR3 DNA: TGTGCCAGCAGCTTGGAAGTGCGCGGCTACACCTTC. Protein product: CASSLEVRGYTF.

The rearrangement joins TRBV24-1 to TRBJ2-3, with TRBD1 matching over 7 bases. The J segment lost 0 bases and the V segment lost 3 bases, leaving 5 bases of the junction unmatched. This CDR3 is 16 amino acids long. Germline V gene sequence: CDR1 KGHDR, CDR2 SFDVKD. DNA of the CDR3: TGTGCCACCAGTGATCCCGGACAGGCTAGCACAGATACGCAGTATTTT. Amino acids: CATSDPGQASTDTQYF.